This TCR beta chain was recovered during a study of T cells in Graves' hyperthyroidism and ophthalmopathy (dated by TCRdb to the late 2010s). Broadly, across the study: Peripheral blood samples were taken at the time of initial diagnosis, prior to any treatment. In more than 5 Graves' hyperthyroidism patients, the study also compared T-cell repertoires from thyroid tissue with T-cell repertoires from blood. To identify distinguishing TCR V-J signatures, a discovery cohort of about 100 patients was used, comprising approximately 40 with Graves' ophthalmopathy and 57 with stable Graves' hyperthyroidism. Prospective prediction of ophthalmopathy was tested in an independent validation cohort consisting of fewer than 20 hyperthyroidism patients and approximately 16 patients who later progressed to ophthalmopathy. For training and testing, the 110 or so patients in the discovery cohort were randomly divided in a 7:3 ratio. The paper reports TCR Vbeta CDR3 sequencing of roughly 140 peripheral blood samples: fewer than 50 ophthalmopathy, 70 to 85 hyperthyroidism and roughly 17 progressor patients. After blood sampling, hyperthyroidism patients were treated with methimazole at a starting dose of 30 mg daily, and ophthalmopathy patients were treated with high-dose intravenous methylprednisolone.

Its CDR3 holds 15 amino acids, cysteine through phenylalanine. Just the 45-base CDR3 DNA is kept, in frame starting at base 1. For this chain, trimming is 4 bases at the V end and 4 bases at the J end, and the number of junction bases without a gene match is 9. CDR1 SNHLY and CDR2 FYNNEI were looked up in the germline V gene. In this sample, this clonotype turned up many times. There is no known antigen for this receptor. Base qualities are not at hand, and no much larger clone is one base apart. Amplification of TCR beta CDR3 regions was carried out from RNA transcripts. A first-round RT-PCR of the TCR CDR3 used the HTBI primer set with the Qiagen OneStep RT-PCR kit. A second multiplex PCR round built the libraries, followed by size selection and purification. The libraries were sequenced on an Illumina HiSeq2000 using paired-end 100 bp reads. The source study handled its data this way. SOAPnuke was used to process the raw data, with reads discarded if the reads contained adapters or uncalled bases, had a mean Phred below 15, or lacked an exact constant-primer or identifier match. COPE v1.2.5 was used to merge the high-quality paired reads, and each unique nucleotide sequence was defined as a clonotype. MiTCR v1.1 was used to align clonotypes to the IMGT TRBV, TRBD and TRBJ reference segments. The analysis was restricted to V-J combinations with a frequency above 0.0001, which together covered around 99% of the repertoires. The TCS score was defined as the ratio of F50 (clonal expansion) to E x V (chaos), calculated using BLOSUM62-based TCRdist between CDR3 peptides within each V-J. Welch's t-statistics and random forest reduced 450 to 600 V-J features to under 15, which were used in a naive Bayes classifier (R e1071). The public reads were run again by TCRdb, first through fastp at Q25 and then through MiXCR, and only productive beta chains were kept. Identical CDR3 proteins give one entry, which carries the most common genes and DNA. The V and J calls here are based on TCRdb, not the publication. Counted in this sample were about 560,000 distinct CDR3 sequences; around 17% of them appeared once. Around 18% of the sample lies in the top ten.

Broader findings and caveats from the paper: Blood samples also contained most of the expanded thyroid clonotypes (frequency above 0.001), which suggests that blood repertoires may reflect thyroid immune responses. During validation, the model predicted progression to ophthalmopathy a median of about 6.3 months ahead of onset, with just under 71% sensitivity and roughly 72% specificity. Ophthalmopathy was separated from stable hyperthyroidism by a 13 V-J signature model, with approximately 85% sensitivity and around 81% specificity obtained in cross-validation and 80%/75% obtained in testing. Sample size was not statistically predetermined, and investigators were not blinded to group allocation.

Stable Graves' hyperthyroidism was defined as no progression to ophthalmopathy during 18 months of follow-up. The hyperthyroidism patients were between 18 and 65 years old and newly diagnosed, with a disease duration of less than 2 months. Exclusion was applied to patients with uncontrolled infections, other autoimmune diseases, pregnancy or lactation. Diagnoses were based on clinical symptoms, serum thyroxine and TRAb, thyroid ultrasound and orbital computed tomography. PBMCs were isolated from more than 8 ml of fresh peripheral blood by Ficoll-Paque density gradient centrifugation. Total RNA was extracted using Trizol reagent, and RNA quality was assessed on an Agilent 2100 Bioanalyzer.

Sequencing used blood. This receptor chain uses TRBV2 and TRBJ1-2; the junction holds 7 bases that match TRBD1. The sequence came from a woman younger than 30 with Graves' hyperthyroidism. The encoded CDR3 is CASSVMGQRIYGYTF. At the DNA level, the sequence is TGTGCCAGCAGTGTGATGGGACAGAGAATCTATGGCTACACCTTC. Supplemented by the reference TRBV2 and TRBJ1-2 proteins around the CDR3, the complete variable domain is EPEVTQTPSHQVTQMGQEVILRCVPISNHLYFYWYRQILGQKVEFLVSFYNNEISEKSEIFDDQFSVERPDGSNFTLKIRSTKLEDSAMYFCASSVMGQRIYGYTFGSGTRLTVV.